This T cell receptor (beta chain) originates from a study of CD8 T cells in Susac syndrome. Overall study: About 6 sequenced Susac syndrome patients had clinically active disease, while under ten were in remission. When blood was drawn, the patients with Susac syndrome were therapy-naive, on corticosteroids, or on intravenous immunoglobulin alone.

Of note for this clonotype: Its antigen is unidentified.

A quantity of about 0.5 to 1 ug RNA underwent reverse transcription using random hexamers. TCRdb fed the immunoSEQ multiplex PCR reads into MiXCR, producing one record per CDR3 protein. This table has around 130,000 distinct CDR3 sequences, under 96% appearing once. Broader study findings: In Susac patients, clonal expansion was not detected in CD4+ cells.

The germline V and J ends were trimmed by 4 bases and 8 bases, with 11 bases remaining between them. Germline V lookup: CDR1 SGHTA, CDR2 FQGNSA. This CDR3 has 12 residues. The genes are TRBV7-2 and TRBJ1-2; D remains ambiguous. Specimen: CD4+ T cells from PBMCs. The TCR comes from a human donor with Susac syndrome. DNA of the CDR3: TGTGCCAGCAGCTCCCGACTCGCCGGCTACACCTTC. It encodes CASSSRLAGYTF.